This TCR beta chain derives from a study of T-cell reconstitution after alpha-beta-depleted transplantation in children. Trimming took off 3 bases at V and 0 bases at J, with 8 bases between the two ends. The germline CDR1 and CDR2 sequences are SGHAT and FQDESV (reference sequence). This CDR3 spans 15 amino acids. Researchers prepared the TCRbeta library using unique molecular identifiers, the study reports. TCRdb reanalysed the PCR reads using MiXCR and keeps one entry per CDR3 protein. The profile shows about 360,000 distinct CDR3 sequences, roughly 13% of them singletons. Sample: PBMCs, taken from the stem cell graft. V gene TRBV11-1 combines with J gene TRBJ2-2; D uncertain. The receptor's source is a human donor who donated a stem cell graft to a child with Fanconi anemia. This CDR3 reads CASSFNSANTGELFF. The CDR3 DNA reads as TGTGCCAGCAGCTTTAACTCAGCGAACACCGGGGAGCTGTTTTTT.